This T cell receptor beta chain appears in the sequencing data of a study of cytomegalovirus exposure and HLA in healthy donors. This clone was counted only a few times. The study ran its PCR with 60 Vbeta and 13 Jbeta primers. Here immunoSEQ multiplex PCR was the method, and the copy in TCRdb shows in-frame clones only, minus some. The top ten clones hold roughly 21% of a sample with tens of thousands of clones, over 50% of them seen once. From germline, CDR1 is WSHSY and CDR2 SAAADI. The CDR3 is made up of 20 amino acids. The V gene lost 6 bases and the J gene lost 4 bases, with 34 bases spanning the gap.

Sequences were obtained from PBMCs. The TCR sequence derives from a man aged 40-49 years in good health and CMV-seropositive. The chain recombines TRBV10-2 with TRBJ2-7, with D tentatively TRBD1 (5 bases). CDR3 region: CASRGSFRALRRFYWYEQYF. CDR3 nucleotide sequence: TGCGCCAGCAGGGGCTCCTTCAGGGCCCTGCGACGGTTTTATTGGTACGAGCAGTACTTC.